This T cell receptor beta chain was profiled in a study of CD8+CD57+ T cells in acquired aplastic anemia. Genomic DNA templated the TCR beta VDJ and CDR3 profiling. TCRdb re-derived calls from the reads in MiXCR, one entry per CDR3 protein. The sample lists 200,000 to 250,000 distinct CDR3 sequences, about 37% seen once, with more than 0.95% in the top ten. There are a few counts of this clonotype. The TCR comes from a human donor in good health, serving as a control. The material sequenced was sorted CD4+, CD8+, or CD8+CD57+ T cells (not recorded which) from PBMCs.

CDR3 in amino acids: CASSMGLKANYGYTF. CDR3 coding DNA: TGTGCCAGTAGTATGGGACTCAAAGCTAACTATGGCTACACCTTC. The chain links TRBV19 to TRBJ1-2; D is possibly TRBD1 (5 bases). Germline CDR1 reads LNHDA; CDR2 reads SQIVND (reference sequence). The CDR3 consists of 15 residues. Trimming pared 3 bases from V and 0 bases from J, leaving 11 bases between.